A single sample is the source of the 4 T cell receptor beta chains below, sequenced in a study of blood T cell repertoires in COVID-19. Assay: immunoSEQ multiplex PCR; the TCRdb copy retains only in-frame clones and omits some. The sample includes 160,000 or so clones, approximately 80% seen only once; the top ten take roughly 14%. Input material: peripheral blood. Receptor source: a woman of 80 years or more with acute or convalescent COVID-19.

The V gene is TRBV7-3, the J gene TRBJ2-1; D unresolved. V lost 3 bases and J lost 0, with 9 bases in between. Germline-derived CDR1 and CDR2 are SGHTA and FQGTGA. CDR3 length: 15 residues. Here the CDR3 reads CASSFQAGSYNEQFF. The CDR3 DNA is TGTGCCAGCAGCTTTCAAGCCGGCTCCTACAATGAGCAGTTCTTC.

This clone has more than one count but fewer than ten. The chain uses TRBV2 and TRBJ1-5; TRBD1 aligns across 9 bases. Germline V CDR1 and CDR2: SNHLY, FYNNEI. The CDR3 runs to 15 residues. V was clipped by 0 bases and J by 8 bases; unmatched bases: 5. The CDR3 region has the DNA TGTGCCAGCAGTGAAGCGAACAGGGGGCTGAAGCCCCAGCATTTT. Its translation: CASSEANRGLKPQHF.

J is TRBJ1-3 and V is TRBV11-2; 9 bases line up with TRBD1. The CDR3 spans 16 residues. Germline assignment: CDR1 SGHAT and CDR2 FQNNGV. With 6 bases clipped from V and 3 bases from J, the junction kept 9 bases outside the gene matches. CDR3 sequence reads: CASRVTGGEYGNTIYF. CDR3 coding DNA: TGTGCCAGCAGAGTTACAGGGGGCGAGTATGGAAACACCATATATTTT.

The V call is TRBV11-2, the J call TRBJ1-5; D ambiguous. This CDR3 contains 13 residues. V lost 3 bases and J lost 4, with 7 bases in between. Germline CDR1 reads SGHAT; CDR2 reads FQNNGV. In DNA, the CDR3 is TGTGCCAGCAGCTTTAGTGTTAATCAGCCCCAGCATTTT. This gives the protein CASSFSVNQPQHF.